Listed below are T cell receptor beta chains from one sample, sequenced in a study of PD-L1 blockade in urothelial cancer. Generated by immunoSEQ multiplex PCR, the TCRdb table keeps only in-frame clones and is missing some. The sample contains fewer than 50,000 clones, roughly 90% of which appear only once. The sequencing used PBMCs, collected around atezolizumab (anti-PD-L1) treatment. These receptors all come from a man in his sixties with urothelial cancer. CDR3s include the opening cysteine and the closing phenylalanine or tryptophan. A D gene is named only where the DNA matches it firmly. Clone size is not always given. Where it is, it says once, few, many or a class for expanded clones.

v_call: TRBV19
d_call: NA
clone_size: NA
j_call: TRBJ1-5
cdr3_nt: TGTGCCAGTACGCGGGGGATAATTTCCCTCAATCAGCCCCAGCATTTT
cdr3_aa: CASTRGIISLNQPQHF

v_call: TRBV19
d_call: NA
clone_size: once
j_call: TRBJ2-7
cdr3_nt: TGTGCCAGTAGTATCTCCCAGGGTTTACCCTACGAGCAGTACTTC
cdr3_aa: CASSISQGLPYEQYF

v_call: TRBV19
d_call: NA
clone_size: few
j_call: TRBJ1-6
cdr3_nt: TGTGCCAGTAGTATATCTGGTAGCTCCTATAATTCACCCCTCCACTTT
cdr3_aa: CASSISGSSYNSPLHF

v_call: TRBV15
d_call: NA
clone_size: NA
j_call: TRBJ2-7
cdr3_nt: TGTGCCACCAGCAGAGATAGGTTCTCGGGCAGGGGCCACGAGCAGTACTTC
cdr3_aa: CATSRDRFSGRGHEQYF

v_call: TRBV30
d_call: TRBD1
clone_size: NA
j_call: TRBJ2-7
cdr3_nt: TGTGCCTGGACGGACAGGGGAACCTACGAGCAGTACTTC
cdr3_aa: CAWTDRGTYEQYF

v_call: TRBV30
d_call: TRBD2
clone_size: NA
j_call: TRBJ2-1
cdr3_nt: TGTGCCTGGAGTGTTTGGGCGGGGGGGGACAATGAGCAGTTCTTC
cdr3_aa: CAWSVWAGGDNEQFF

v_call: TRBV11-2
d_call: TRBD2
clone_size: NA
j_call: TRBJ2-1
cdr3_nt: TGTGCCAGCAGCCTGTCCGGGACTAGCGTGACGTCTGAGCAGTTCTTC
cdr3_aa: CASSLSGTSVTSEQFF

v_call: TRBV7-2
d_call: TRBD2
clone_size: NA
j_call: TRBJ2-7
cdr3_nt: TGTGCCAGCAGCCAAAATAGCGGGGGAAGCGCCTACGAGCAGTACTTC
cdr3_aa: CASSQNSGGSAYEQYF

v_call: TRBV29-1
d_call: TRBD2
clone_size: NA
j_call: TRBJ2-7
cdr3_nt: TGCAGCGTTGGGGGAAAGCGGGAGCCCTACGAGCAGTACTTC
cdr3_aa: CSVGGKREPYEQYF

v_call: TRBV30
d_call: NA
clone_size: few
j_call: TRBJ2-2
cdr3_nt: TGTGCCTGGAGTGGCGGTTCCGGGGAGCTGTTTTTT
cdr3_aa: CAWSGGSGELFF

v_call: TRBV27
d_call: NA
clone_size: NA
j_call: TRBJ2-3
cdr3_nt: TGTGCCAGCAGTTTATCGTCCCGTAGACTCACAGATACGCAGTATTTT
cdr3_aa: CASSLSSRRLTDTQYF

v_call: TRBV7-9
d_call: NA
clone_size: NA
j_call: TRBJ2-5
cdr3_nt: TGTGCCAGCAGCCCCGGACAGAGGGGGACCCAGTACTTC
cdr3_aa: CASSPGQRGTQYF

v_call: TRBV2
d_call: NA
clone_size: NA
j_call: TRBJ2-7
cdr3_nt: TGTGCCAGCAGTGGGACAGAAAAAGGGCAGTACTTC
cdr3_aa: CASSGTEKGQYF

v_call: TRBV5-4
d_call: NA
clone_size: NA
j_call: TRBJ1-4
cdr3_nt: TGTGCCAGCAGCTTGGGGGGCGGGGAGCTTGCTGAAAAACTGTTTTTT
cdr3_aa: CASSLGGGELAEKLFF

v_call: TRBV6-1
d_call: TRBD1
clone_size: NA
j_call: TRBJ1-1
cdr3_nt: TGTGCCAGCAGTTTACAGGACAGGGAGGGCACTGAAGCTTTCTTT
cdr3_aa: CASSLQDREGTEAFF

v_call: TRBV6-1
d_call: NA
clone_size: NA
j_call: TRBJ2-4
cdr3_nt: TGTGCCAGCAGTGGGCTAAAGGCAGGCGAGGGAAACATTCAGTACTTC
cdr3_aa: CASSGLKAGEGNIQYF

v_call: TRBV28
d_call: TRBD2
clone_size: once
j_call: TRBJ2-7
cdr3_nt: TGTGCCAGCAGTCCCCCCGGACTAGCGGGGACCTACGAGCAGTACTTC
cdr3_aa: CASSPPGLAGTYEQYF

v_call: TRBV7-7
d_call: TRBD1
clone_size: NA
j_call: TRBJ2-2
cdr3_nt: TGTGCTAGCAGACAAACAGGGGACACCGGGGAGCTGTTTTTT
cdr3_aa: CASRQTGDTGELFF